The present TCR beta chain was sequenced within a study of blood T cell repertoires in COVID-19. Study details: The analysed material was cDNA or gDNA that came from T cells, B-cell-depleted T cells, or PBMCs.

Participants had their cohort set by participant-reported clinical history. In the source study's methods: Estimates of nucleated cell counts were drawn from the amplification of reference gene primers. The protocol was immunoSEQ multiplex PCR, while the TCRdb copy is restricted to in-frame clones and leaves out a portion. D and trimming were read from the DNA, whereas the V and J calls and clone size are those reported in that table. The table records approximately 200,000 clones, around 87% of them present only once. This receptor was obtained from a woman in her late teens or twenties in a cohort exposed to, infected with or recovered from COVID-19 (not recorded which). The sample taken for sequencing was PBMCs or T cells enriched from blood (not recorded which).

CDR3 protein: CASSPPGLAGTGELFF. For the CDR3, the DNA is TGTGCCAGCTCACCACCCGGTCTAGCGGGCACCGGGGAGCTGTTTTTT. The rearrangement joins TRBV18 to TRBJ2-2; 8 bases align to TRBD2. J was trimmed by 4 bases and V by 0 bases; bases with no gene match: 4. The CDR3 runs 16 residues. Per germline, CDR1 KGHSH and CDR2 LQKENI.